Sequencing of this TCR beta chain was carried out in a study of metastatic and nonmetastatic thyroid tumors. There are many counts of this clone. What it recognizes is unknown. This CDR3 has 17 amino acids. Germline V gene data show CDR1 as MNHEY and CDR2 as SVGAGI. V was trimmed by 0 bases and J by 2 bases, leaving 15 bases between them. Each patient came to thyroid surgery without any prior treatment (of any kind). TCRdb re-called the PCR reads through MiXCR. The sample carries some 83,000 clones, around 12% recorded once. The study, taken as a whole, reports: Malignant tumors reportedly showed significantly higher TCR beta diversity than benign nodules in both blood and tumor.

The chain links TRBV6-5 to TRBJ2-3; either TRBD1 or TRBD2 may fit D (6 bases each). The sample comprised tumor tissue. The origin of this receptor is a female donor with papillary thyroid cancer or a benign thyroid nodule (not recorded which). Some clones in this sample may be carry-over from other donors' samples. The chain's CDR3 is CASSYSRGDGYTDTQYF. CDR3 in DNA: TGTGCCAGCAGTTACTCGAGGGGGGACGGATACACAGATACGCAGTATTTT.